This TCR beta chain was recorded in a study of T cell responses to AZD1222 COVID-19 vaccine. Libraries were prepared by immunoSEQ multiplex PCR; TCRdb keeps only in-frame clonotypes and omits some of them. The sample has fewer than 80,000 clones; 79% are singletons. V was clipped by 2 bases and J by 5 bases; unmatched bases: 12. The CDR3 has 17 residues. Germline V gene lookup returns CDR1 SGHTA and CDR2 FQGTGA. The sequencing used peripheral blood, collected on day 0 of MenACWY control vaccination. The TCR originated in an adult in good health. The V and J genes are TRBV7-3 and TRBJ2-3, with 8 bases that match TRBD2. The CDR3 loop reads CASSLAPGLVGEDTQYF. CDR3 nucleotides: TGTGCCAGCAGCTTAGCCCCGGGACTAGTCGGGGAAGATACGCAGTATTTT.